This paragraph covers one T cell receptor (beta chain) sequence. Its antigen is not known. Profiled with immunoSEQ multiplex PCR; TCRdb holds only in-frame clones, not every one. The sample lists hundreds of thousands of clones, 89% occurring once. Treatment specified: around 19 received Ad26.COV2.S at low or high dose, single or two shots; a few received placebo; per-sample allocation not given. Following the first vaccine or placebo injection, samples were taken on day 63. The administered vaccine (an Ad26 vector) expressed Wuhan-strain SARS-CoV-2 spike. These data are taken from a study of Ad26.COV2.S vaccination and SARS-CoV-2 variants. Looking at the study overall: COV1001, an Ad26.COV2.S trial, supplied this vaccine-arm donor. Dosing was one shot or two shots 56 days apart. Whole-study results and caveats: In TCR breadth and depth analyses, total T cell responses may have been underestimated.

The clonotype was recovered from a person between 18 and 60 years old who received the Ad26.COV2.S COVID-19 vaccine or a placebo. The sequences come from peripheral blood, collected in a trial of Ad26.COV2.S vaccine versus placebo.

The CDR3 is CATSEIGGEYEQYF. CDR3 DNA: TGTGCCACCAGTGAGATCGGGGGTGAATACGAGCAGTACTTC. The chain couples TRBV15 to TRBJ2-7; possibly TRBD2 for D (6 bases). The germline gives CDR1 LNHNV, CDR2 YYDKDF (reference sequence). There are 14 residues in the CDR3. V gave up 6 bases and J gave up 4 bases, with 16 bases separating them. Using reference TRBV15 and TRBJ2-7 for the parts outside the CDR3, the full variable domain is DAMVIQNPRYQVTQFGKPVTLSCSQTLNHNVMYWYQQKSSQAPKLLFHYYDKDFNNEADTPDNFQSRRPNTSFCFLDIRSPGLGDTAMYLCATSEIGGEYEQYFGPGTRLTVT.